This T cell receptor beta chain was sequenced in a study of beta chain features in type 1 diabetes. CDR1 and CDR2 (germline): SGDLS, YYNGEE. The length of the CDR3 is 14 residues. Trimming shortened V by 4 bases and J by 5 bases, and 14 bases separated the two germline ends. Averaging roughly 120 mL, one heparinised blood draw was given by each donor. The entirety of the isolated RNA underwent reverse transcription, so expressed TCRB transcripts were sequenced. Libraries were prepared by immunoSEQ multiplex PCR; TCRdb keeps only in-frame clonotypes and omits some of them. The sample lists under 500,000 clones, over 25% occurring once. This clone turned up a few times.

The sequenced material came from naive CD4+ T cells from blood. The receptor was isolated from a man between 18 and 29 years old in good health. V usage is TRBV9 and J usage is TRBJ2-3; D might be TRBD1 (6 bases). CDR3 coding DNA: TGTGCCAGCAGCATACAGACAGGAGGAGATACGCAGTATTTT. Its translation: CASSIQTGGDTQYF.